The 3 T cell receptor beta chains given below trace back to one sample, sequenced in a study of T cells in narcolepsy (dated by TCRdb to about 2018). The library was produced with the immunoSEQ multiplex PCR assay. TCRdb's version of the immuneACCESS table is confined to in-frame rearrangements and falls short of the full clone set. An unresolved V gene accounts for under half of the shortfall where checked; the remainder is of unknown origin. The sample contains around 25,000 clones, roughly 80% of them found a single time. Of the sample, 0.7% to 0.75% falls within the top ten clones. Source material: CD45RA- memory CD4+ T cells from PBMCs. Interpreted using the paper, the cell subset or site label stands for: memory T cells sorted ex vivo from peripheral blood. Every receptor here comes from a human donor with narcolepsy.

The chain uses TRBV29-1 and TRBJ1-1; D is uncertain. This CDR3 region has 14 residues. V lost 4 bases and J 4 bases, leaving 16 bases between the germline ends. Germline V CDR1 and CDR2: SQVTM, ANQGSEA. The CDR3 protein is CSVGLGSTGTEAFF. The CDR3 bases are TGCAGCGTTGGCCTCGGGAGCACGGGCACTGAAGCTTTCTTT.

The V call is TRBV5-1, the J call TRBJ2-1; 10 bases fit TRBD1. The CDR3 is 15 amino acids. Germline V gene sequence: CDR1 SGHRS, CDR2 YFSETQ. V lost 4 bases and J lost 4; bases outside the gene matches: 5. The CDR3 nucleotides read TGCGCCAGCAGCGCGGACAGGGGGGGATACAATGAGCAGTTCTTC. This encodes CASSADRGGYNEQFF.

This sequence joins TRBV7-9 and TRBJ1-2; D is ambiguous. CDR1 is SEHNR and CDR2 is FQNEAQ in the germline V gene (reference sequence). V lost 10 bases, J lost 5 bases, and 11 bases lay in between. This CDR3 region has 11 residues. DNA for the CDR3: TGTGCCACTCTTAGCTTATATGGCTACACCTTC. This gives the protein CATLSLYGYTF.